This TCR beta chain was recovered during a study of Tregs in tolerant kidney transplant recipients. Study details: Mixed chimerism was transient after nonmyeloablative marrow transplants from related graft donors. Whole-study results and caveats: Nucleotide sequences could not be compared across some patients' samples due to primer changes. Biological reproducibility was not directly addressed, but technical replication error appeared minimal.

Unstimulated Tregs (CD4+CD25+CD127-) and CD4+CD25- non-Tregs were sorted from PBMCs. As concerns this clone: Its antigen is unidentified.

Clones were sequenced by immunoSEQ multiplex PCR, and TCRdb holds only the in-frame ones, with some missing. This table holds over 85,000 clones, approximately 93% found once. V lost 4 bases to trimming and J lost 2 bases, with 15 bases between them. The CDR3 length is 16 residues. CDR1 and CDR2 (germline): MNHEY, SVGAGI. V is TRBV6-5 and J is TRBJ1-5; D may be TRBD1 (5 bases). The material was CD4+ T cells from blood, obtained before the transplant. The receptor's source is a human donor who received a combined kidney and bone marrow transplant. Here the CDR3 DNA reads TGTGCCAGCAGTTCGACCCGGGGGGATCGCAATCAGCCCCAGCATTTT. Translated, it gives CASSSTRGDRNQPQHF.